This record looks at one T cell receptor beta chain sequence and its context. The antigen remains undetermined. The data were taken from a study of CD4+ T cells in melanoma. General observations from the study: A reported correlation linked neoantigen-specific CD4+ T cells to CD8+, macrophage and B cell function.

The CDR3 length is 14 residues. Trimming took 1 base from V and 3 from J, leaving 9 bases between them. Germline CDR1 and CDR2: SGHTA and FQGNSA. Profiling relied on immunoSEQ multiplex PCR, and the TCRdb table lists in-frame clones only, not all of them. Altogether about 50,000 clones are present, 89% being singletons, with the ten largest covering about 10%. The chain couples TRBV7-2 to TRBJ1-2, with D maybe TRBD1 (5 bases). The sequenced material came from peripheral blood. The TCR was taken from a human donor with melanoma. As DNA, the CDR3 is TGTGCCAGCAGCTTAGGTCTGGGGCACTATGGCTACACCTTC. Protein: CASSLGLGHYGYTF.